A selection of T cell receptor beta chains follows, all from one sample in a study of blood T cell repertoires in COVID-19. Produced via immunoSEQ multiplex PCR; TCRdb's table is partial and in-frame only. The profile covers about 370,000 clones, with around 87% appearing a single time and 10% taken by the ten largest. Sequencing was carried out using peripheral blood. The receptor set was obtained from a woman in her twenties or thirties with COVID-19, enrolled during active disease. The CDR3 runs from the conserved cysteine through the conserved F or W. D genes are given only for firm matches. Some rows mark clone size as missing; the rest say once, few, many or name a class of expanded clone.

>TRBV2|15|TRBD2|-|TRBJ2-2
TGTGCCAGCAGGCAACTAGCGGGTGGCACCGGGGAGCTGTTTTTT
CASRQLAGGTGELFF
>TRBV7-3|14|-|-|TRBJ2-7
TGTGCCAGCAGCTTAACCAGGGCTGGGAACGAGCAGTACTTC
CASSLTRAGNEQYF
>TRBV6-5|13|-|-|TRBJ2-6
TGTGCCAGCAGTCCTACTGGGGCCAACGTCCTGACTTTC
CASSPTGANVLTF
>TRBV28|12|-|-|TRBJ1-3
TGTGCCAGCAGTCCGAGGAGGGACACCATATATTTT
CASSPRRDTIYF
>TRBV4-1|15|TRBD1|-|TRBJ2-7
TGCGCCAGCAGCCTCGGACAGGGTGAACACTACGAGCAGTACTTC
CASSLGQGEHYEQYF
>TRBV4-1|13|-|-|TRBJ2-7
TGCGCCAGCAGCCAAGCTCCCTCTAAAGAGCAGTACTTC
CASSQAPSKEQYF
>TRBV9|15|TRBD1|-|TRBJ2-7
TGTGCCAGCAGCCCCGGGGGACAGGGTATTCACGAGCAGTACTTC
CASSPGGQGIHEQYF
>TRBV18|13|-|-|TRBJ2-7
TGTGCCAGCTCAGCCCGGGACAACTACGAGCAGTACTTC
CASSARDNYEQYF
>TRBV6-5|16|-|-|TRBJ1-3
TGTGCCAGCAGTTACTCGGGCCCCGGCTCTGGAAACACCATATATTTT
CASSYSGPGSGNTIYF
>TRBV6-5|15|TRBD2|-|TRBJ2-1
TGTGCCAGCAGGAGACTAGCGGGAGGGAAGGATGAGCAGTTCTTC
CASRRLAGGKDEQFF
>TRBV25-1|15|TRBD1|once|TRBJ1-1
TGTGCCAGCAGTGAATCGACAGGGGGGTTCGCTGAAGCTTTCTTT
CASSESTGGFAEAFF
>TRBV6-6|15|-|-|TRBJ2-3
TGTGCCAGCAGTTACCCCGGGAGCGGCGCAGATACGCAGTATTTT
CASSYPGSGADTQYF
>TRBV20-1|11|-|-|TRBJ2-3
TGCAGTGCGGTACCCGGGGATACGCAGTATTTT
CSAVPGDTQYF
>TRBV3-1/TRBV3-2|14|-|-|TRBJ1-2
TGTGCCAGCAGCCAAGAGGCCAGGCGTAAAGGCTACACCTTC
CASSQEARRKGYTF
>TRBV29-1|13|TRBD1|-|TRBJ2-7
TGCAGCGTCCGAACAGGGGGTATGTGGGAGCAGTACTTC
CSVRTGGMWEQYF
>TRBV28|16|TRBD1|-|TRBJ1-2
TGTGCCAGCAGTCGTCAGGACAGGGTTTCGTCAGATGGCTACACCTTC
CASSRQDRVSSDGYTF
>TRBV21-1|12|-|-|TRBJ2-3
TGTGCCAGCAGCAAAGAGGGGCTTACGCAGTATTTT
CASSKEGLTQYF
>TRBV28|13|TRBD2|once|TRBJ2-1
TGTGCCAGCAGCGGGAGGGCCTACAATGAGCAGTTCTTC
CASSGRAYNEQFF
>TRBV19|17|TRBD2|-|TRBJ2-1
TGTGCCAGTAGTATAGTAACGCATCCAGCGGGGGGCAATGAGCAGTTCTTC
CASSIVTHPAGGNEQFF
>TRBV18|13|TRBD2|once|TRBJ2-7
TGTGCCAGCTCAGGGGGACTAGCGAGCGAGCAGTACTTC
CASSGGLASEQYF
>TRBV7-6|18|TRBD1|-|TRBJ1-3
TGTGCCAGCAGCTTAGCCCGGGGGGACAGGACCTCTGGAAACACCATATATTTT
CASSLARGDRTSGNTIYF
>TRBV10-3|17|TRBD2|-|TRBJ2-1
TGTGCCATCAGCGGGGAGGGTAGCGCCAGCTCCTACAATGAGCAGTTCTTC
CAISGEGSASSYNEQFF
>TRBV12-5|14|TRBD1|-|TRBJ2-5
TGTGCTAGTGGTTTTGGGGACAGGGGAGAGACCCAGTACTTC
CASGFGDRGETQYF
>TRBV6-1|15|TRBD2|-|TRBJ2-1
TGTGCCAGCAGTGAAGTAAGCGGGAGTATATATGAGCAGTTCTTC
CASSEVSGSIYEQFF
>TRBV18|22|TRBD1|-|TRBJ2-1
TGTGCCAGCTCACCAAGGCGTATCTCCCGGGACAGGGGGTTCCGAATTAGAAATGAGCAGTTCTTC
CASSPRRISRDRGFRIRNEQFF
>TRBV5-1|16|TRBD1|-|TRBJ2-7
TGCGCCAGCAGCTTGGATCTGGGACAGGGTCGCAACGAGCAGTACTTC
CASSLDLGQGRNEQYF
>TRBV10-3|14|TRBD1|-|TRBJ2-7
TGTGCCATCAGTGAGTCGACAGGGTTGGACGAGCAGTACTTC
CAISESTGLDEQYF
>TRBV6-2/TRBV6-3|12|-|-|TRBJ2-1
TGTGCCAGCAGTTGGAGGGACAATGAGCAGTTCTTC
CASSWRDNEQFF
>TRBV15|15|-|-|TRBJ1-1
TGTGCCACCAGCAGAGGGCGGGCAGGGAACACTGAAGCTTTCTTT
CATSRGRAGNTEAFF
>TRBV11-2|14|-|-|TRBJ1-2
TGTGCCAGCAGCTTAGGCCGGGGGGCTGGAGGCTACACCTTC
CASSLGRGAGGYTF
>TRBV28|14|TRBD1|-|TRBJ2-7
TGTGCCAGCAGTTTGAGGGGGCCCTCCTACGAGCAGTACTTC
CASSLRGPSYEQYF
>TRBV7-3|13|TRBD2|-|TRBJ2-7
TGTGCCAGCAGCTCGAAGCGGGGCTACGAGCAGTACTTC
CASSSKRGYEQYF
>TRBV5-6|14|-|-|TRBJ1-1
TGTGCCAGCAGGCGGTCGGGAACAGACACTGAAGCTTTCTTT
CASRRSGTDTEAFF
>TRBV5-4|15|TRBD1|-|TRBJ2-1
TGTGCCAGCACCCTCGGGGACAGGTACACTAATGAGCAGTTCTTC
CASTLGDRYTNEQFF
>TRBV15|14|-|-|TRBJ1-1
TGTGCCACCAGCAGAGTTGGGCCGAACACTGAAGCTTTCTTT
CATSRVGPNTEAFF
>TRBV9|15|TRBD1|-|TRBJ2-5
TGTGCCAGCAGCGTAGGAACAGGGGTGGTCGAGACCCAGTACTTC
CASSVGTGVVETQYF
>TRBV5-5|12|-|many|TRBJ2-5
TGTGCCAGCAGCCCGTCGGGGGAGACCCAGTACTTC
CASSPSGETQYF
>TRBV5-1|17|-|-|TRBJ1-2
TGCGCCAGCAGCTTGGACCAGGCCTCGTCCTGGAATACTGGCTACACCTTC
CASSLDQASSWNTGYTF
>TRBV5-1|15|TRBD2|-|TRBJ2-2
TGCGCCAGCAAGGTCGGGAGGGTGCTCACCGGGGAGCTGTTTTTT
CASKVGRVLTGELFF
>TRBV11-3|19|TRBD1|once|TRBJ1-6
TGTGCCAGCAGCGCAGGGGGAAGAGGGACTAGCTCCTATAATTCACCCCTCCACTTT
CASSAGGRGTSSYNSPLHF
>TRBV7-8|17|TRBD1|few|TRBJ1-4
TGTGCCAGCAGCTTAGAGGGGGCGACTACAACTAATGAAAAACTGTTTTTT
CASSLEGATTTNEKLFF
>TRBV7-9|14|-|once|TRBJ1-3
TGTGCCAGCAGCTTAGTACGGGTCGGAAACACCATATATTTT
CASSLVRVGNTIYF
>TRBV12-3/TRBV12-4|13|-|-|TRBJ1-1
TGTGCCAGCAGCTTAACAGGGATACCTGAAGCTTTCTTT
CASSLTGIPEAFF
>TRBV7-6|14|-|-|TRBJ1-1
TGTGCCAGCAGCTTAGGGGGGGAGGGGACTGAAGCTTTCTTT
CASSLGGEGTEAFF
>TRBV12-2|19|-|-|TRBJ1-5
TGTGCAAGTCGCTTAAGCGTTTGCAGGGGAGACCATAGCAATCAGCCCCAGCATTTT
CASRLSVCRGDHSNQPQHF
>TRBV11-3|12|-|-|TRBJ2-1
TGTGCCAGCAGCCAAGAGGGATATGAGCAGTTCTTC
CASSQEGYEQFF
>TRBV7-3|13|-|-|TRBJ2-5
TGTGCCAGCAGCTTCGGACTCCAAGAGACCCAGTACTTC
CASSFGLQETQYF
>TRBV5-6|14|-|-|TRBJ2-7
TGTGCCAGCAGCTTGACAGCAGTTTCCTACGAGCAGTACTTC
CASSLTAVSYEQYF
>TRBV24-1|13|-|-|TRBJ1-1
TGTGCCACCACGGCGGGCCTCGGCACTGAAGCTTTCTTT
CATTAGLGTEAFF